This TCR beta chain derives from a study of identical twins. In its sample, this clonotype was seen many times. The antigen is unknown. One entry per CDR3 protein, called by TCRdb with MiXCR from the 5' RACE reads. The sample contains 500,000 to 700,000 distinct CDR3 sequences, about 7.6% of which appear only once. Study-wide points: Twin-shared out-of-frame alpha sequences showed excess low generation probability.

The same specimen was also included in a second study, on yellow fever vaccine responses in identical twins.

This receptor was identified in a woman aged 18-29 years in good health. Specimen: PBMCs.

The CDR3 here is CASSLVIKDQPQHF. CDR3 sequence (DNA): TGTGCCAGCAGTTTGGTAATCAAAGATCAGCCCCAGCATTTT. This rearrangement joins TRBV12-3 or TRBV12-4 to TRBJ1-5; D unclear. V lost 3 bases, J lost 5 bases, and 11 bases lay in between. This CDR3 is 14 amino acids long.